This TCR beta chain originates from a study of Ad26.COV2.S vaccination and SARS-CoV-2 variants. This clone was recorded a few times. Distinct nucleotide sequences in the sample also encode this CDR3. V lost 4 bases and J 2 bases, leaving 3 bases between the germline ends. The CDR3 runs 11 residues. Germline V gene lookup returns CDR1 SEHNR and CDR2 FQNEAQ (reference sequence). This sample's treatment: around 19 received Ad26.COV2.S at low or high dose, single or two shots; about 5 received placebo; per-sample allocation not given. The samples were gathered on day 63 after the first injection of vaccine or placebo. Clones were read by immunoSEQ multiplex PCR, and TCRdb kept only the in-frame ones, dropping some. The table shows fewer than 600,000 clones, with 80% to 90% occurring only once.

The chain employs TRBV7-9 and TRBJ2-7; no reliable D call. The source was peripheral blood, collected in a trial of Ad26.COV2.S vaccine versus placebo. The clonotype comes from a person aged 18 to 59 who received the Ad26.COV2.S COVID-19 vaccine or a placebo. This CDR3 is CASSSPYEQYF. The CDR3 nucleotides are TGTGCCAGCAGCTCTCCCTACGAGCAGTACTTC.